This T cell receptor beta chain stems from a study of control samples from healthy donors and cancer patients. Some clones are missing from TCRdb's copy, which holds only in-frame ones; the method was immunoSEQ multiplex PCR. The sample consists of 60,000 to 75,000 clones, approximately 85% of them appearing once. This CDR3 contains 16 residues. The V and J ends lost 5 bases and 1 base, in that order; junction bases with no gene match: 5. Germline CDR1 is SEHNR and CDR2 is FQNEAQ (reference sequence). In its sample, this clone was seen a few times. The chain combines TRBV7-9 with TRBJ2-2, with 9 bases that match TRBD1. Sequencing used blood. The clonotype was recovered from a middle-aged man in good health. The CDR3 loop reads CASSLYRGQNTGELFF. The CDR3 coding sequence is TGTGCCAGCAGCCTTTACAGGGGGCAGAACACCGGGGAGCTGTTTTTT.